This TCR beta chain was recorded in a study of blood T cell repertoires in COVID-19. Study overall: Samples came from the United States, Italy and Spain, spanning acute and convalescent COVID-19.

This CDR3 is 14 amino acids long. Germline CDR1 reads MNHEY; CDR2 reads SVGEGT. The V segment lost 6 bases and the J segment 4 bases; nucleotides outside the gene matches: 5. This clone was seen once. Original analysis: Estimation of nucleated cell counts was performed using reference gene primer amplification. Method: immunoSEQ multiplex PCR; TCRdb's copy keeps in-frame clones and lacks some. The V and J calls and clone size were taken over from that table, and D and trimming were inferred from the DNA. The top ten clones hold nearly 25% of a sample with 31,000 or so clones, around 85% of them seen once.

Specimen: peripheral blood. This chain connects TRBV6-2 or TRBV6-3 to TRBJ2-1; TRBD2 aligns across 8 bases. The receptor comes from a human donor with active COVID-19. The donor label of this sample is uncertain. The CDR3 nucleotides read TGTGCCAGCAGCCAGACTAGCGAGTACAATGAGCAGTTCTTC. Translation gives CASSQTSEYNEQFF.